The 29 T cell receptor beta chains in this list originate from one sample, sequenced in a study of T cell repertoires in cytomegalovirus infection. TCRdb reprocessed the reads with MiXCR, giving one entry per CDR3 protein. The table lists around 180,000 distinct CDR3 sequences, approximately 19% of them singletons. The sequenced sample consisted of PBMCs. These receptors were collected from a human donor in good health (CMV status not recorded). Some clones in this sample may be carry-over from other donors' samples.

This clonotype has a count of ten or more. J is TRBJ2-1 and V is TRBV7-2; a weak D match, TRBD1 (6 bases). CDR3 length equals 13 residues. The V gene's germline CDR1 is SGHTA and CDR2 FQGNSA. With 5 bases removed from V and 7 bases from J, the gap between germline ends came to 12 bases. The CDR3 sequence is CASSPQGPNEQFF. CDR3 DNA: TGTGCCAGCAGCCCTCAGGGGCCAAATGAGCAGTTCTTC.

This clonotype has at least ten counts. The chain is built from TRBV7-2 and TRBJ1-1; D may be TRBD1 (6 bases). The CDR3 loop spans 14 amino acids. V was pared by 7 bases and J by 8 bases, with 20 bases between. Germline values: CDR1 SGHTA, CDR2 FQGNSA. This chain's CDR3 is CASNTTPNRAEAFF. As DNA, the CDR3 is TGTGCCAGCAACACCACCCCCAACAGGGCCGAAGCTTTCTTT.

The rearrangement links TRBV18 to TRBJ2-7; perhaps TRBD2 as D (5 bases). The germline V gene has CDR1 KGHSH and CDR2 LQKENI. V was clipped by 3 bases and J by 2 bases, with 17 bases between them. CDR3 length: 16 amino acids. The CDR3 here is CASSPIRETATYEQYF. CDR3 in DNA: TGTGCCAGCTCACCGATCCGGGAAACAGCGACCTACGAGCAGTACTTC.

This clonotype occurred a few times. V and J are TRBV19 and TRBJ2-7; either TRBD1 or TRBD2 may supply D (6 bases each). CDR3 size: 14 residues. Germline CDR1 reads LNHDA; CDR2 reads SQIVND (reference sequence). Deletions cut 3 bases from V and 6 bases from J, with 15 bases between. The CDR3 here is CASSILGGESEQYF. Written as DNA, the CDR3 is TGTGCCAGTAGTATTTTGGGGGGCGAGAGCGAGCAGTACTTC.

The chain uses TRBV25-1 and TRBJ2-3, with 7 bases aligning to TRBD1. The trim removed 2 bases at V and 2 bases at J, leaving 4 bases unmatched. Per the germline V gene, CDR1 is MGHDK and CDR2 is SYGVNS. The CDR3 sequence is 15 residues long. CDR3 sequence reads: CASSEDRDLTDTQYF. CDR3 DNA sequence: TGTGCCAGCAGTGAAGACAGGGACCTCACAGATACGCAGTATTTT.

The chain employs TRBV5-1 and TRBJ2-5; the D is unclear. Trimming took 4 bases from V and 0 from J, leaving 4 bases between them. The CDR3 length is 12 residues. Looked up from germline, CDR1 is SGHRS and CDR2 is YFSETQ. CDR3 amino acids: CASSPNQETQYF. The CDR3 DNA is TGCGCCAGCAGCCCTAACCAAGAGACCCAGTACTTC.

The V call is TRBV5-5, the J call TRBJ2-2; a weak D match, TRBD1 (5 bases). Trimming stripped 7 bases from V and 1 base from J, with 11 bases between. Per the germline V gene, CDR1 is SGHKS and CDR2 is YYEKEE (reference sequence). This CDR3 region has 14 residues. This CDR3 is CASGGAMNTGELFF. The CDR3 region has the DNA TGTGCCAGCGGTGGGGCGATGAACACCGGGGAGCTGTTTTTT.

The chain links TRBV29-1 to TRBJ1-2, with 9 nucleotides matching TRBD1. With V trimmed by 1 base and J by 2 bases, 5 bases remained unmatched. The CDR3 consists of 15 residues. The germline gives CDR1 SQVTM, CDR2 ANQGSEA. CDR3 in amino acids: CSVEAPGQGNYGYTF. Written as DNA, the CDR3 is TGCAGCGTTGAAGCTCCCGGACAGGGGAACTATGGCTACACCTTC. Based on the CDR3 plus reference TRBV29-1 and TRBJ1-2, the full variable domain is SAVISQKPSRDICQRGTSLTIQCQVDSQVTMMFWYRQQPGQSLTLIATANQGSEATYESGFVIDKFPISRPNLTFSTLTVSNMSPEDSSIYLCSVEAPGQGNYGYTFGSGTRLTVV.

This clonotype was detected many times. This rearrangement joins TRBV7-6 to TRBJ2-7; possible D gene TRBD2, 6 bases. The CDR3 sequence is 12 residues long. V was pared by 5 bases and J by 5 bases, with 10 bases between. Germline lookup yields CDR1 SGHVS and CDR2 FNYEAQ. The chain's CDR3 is CASSPSGDEQYF. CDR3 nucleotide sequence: TGTGCCAGCAGCCCCTCGGGGGACGAGCAGTACTTC.

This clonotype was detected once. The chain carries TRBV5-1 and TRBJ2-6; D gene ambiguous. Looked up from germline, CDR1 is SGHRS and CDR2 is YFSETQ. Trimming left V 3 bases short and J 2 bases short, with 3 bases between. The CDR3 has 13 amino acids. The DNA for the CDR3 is TGCGCCAGCAGCTACACTGGGGCCAACGTCCTGACTTTC. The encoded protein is CASSYTGANVLTF.

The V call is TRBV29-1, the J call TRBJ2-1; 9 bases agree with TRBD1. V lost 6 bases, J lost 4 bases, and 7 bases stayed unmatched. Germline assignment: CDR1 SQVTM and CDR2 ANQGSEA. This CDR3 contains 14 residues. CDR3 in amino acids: CSVSLDRGYNEQFF. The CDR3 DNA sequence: TGCAGCGTATCTTTGGACAGGGGATACAATGAGCAGTTCTTC.

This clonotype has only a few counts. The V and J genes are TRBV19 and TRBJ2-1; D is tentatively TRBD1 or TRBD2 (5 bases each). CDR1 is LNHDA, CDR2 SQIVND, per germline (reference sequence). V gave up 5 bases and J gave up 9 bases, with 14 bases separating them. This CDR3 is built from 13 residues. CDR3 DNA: TGTGCCAGTAGTTTCCTAGTTGGGGGTGAGCAGTTCTTC. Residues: CASSFLVGGEQFF.

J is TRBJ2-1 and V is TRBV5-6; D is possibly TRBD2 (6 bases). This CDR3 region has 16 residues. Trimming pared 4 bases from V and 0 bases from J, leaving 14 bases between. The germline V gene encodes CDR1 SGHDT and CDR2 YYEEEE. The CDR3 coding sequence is TGTGCCAGCAGCGTATATGGGAGGAGCTCCTACAATGAGCAGTTCTTC. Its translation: CASSVYGRSSYNEQFF.

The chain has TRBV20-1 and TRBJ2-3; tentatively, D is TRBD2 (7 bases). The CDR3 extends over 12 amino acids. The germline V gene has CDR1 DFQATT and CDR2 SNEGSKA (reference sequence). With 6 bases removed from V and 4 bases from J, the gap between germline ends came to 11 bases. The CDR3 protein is CSARGGADTQYF. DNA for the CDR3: TGCAGTGCAAGGGGGGGGGCAGATACGCAGTATTTT.

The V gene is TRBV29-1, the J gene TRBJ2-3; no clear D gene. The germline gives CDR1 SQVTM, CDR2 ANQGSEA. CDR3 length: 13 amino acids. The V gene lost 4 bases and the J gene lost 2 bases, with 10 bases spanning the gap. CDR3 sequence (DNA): TGCAGCGTTGGTGCGGTGAACACAGATACGCAGTATTTT. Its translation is CSVGAVNTDTQYF.

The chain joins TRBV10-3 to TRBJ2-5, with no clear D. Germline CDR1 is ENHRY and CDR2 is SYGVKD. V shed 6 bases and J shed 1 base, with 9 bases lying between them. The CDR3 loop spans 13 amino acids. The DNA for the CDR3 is TGTGCCATCAGCTCTCACCCCCAAGAGACCCAGTACTTC. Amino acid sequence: CAISSHPQETQYF.

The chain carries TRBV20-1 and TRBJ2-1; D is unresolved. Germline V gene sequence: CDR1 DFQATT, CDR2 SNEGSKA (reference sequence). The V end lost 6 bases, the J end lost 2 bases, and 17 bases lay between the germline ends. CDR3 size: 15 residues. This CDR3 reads CSAPEGPNPYNEQFF. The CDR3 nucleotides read TGCAGTGCGCCCGAAGGACCGAATCCCTACAATGAGCAGTTCTTC.

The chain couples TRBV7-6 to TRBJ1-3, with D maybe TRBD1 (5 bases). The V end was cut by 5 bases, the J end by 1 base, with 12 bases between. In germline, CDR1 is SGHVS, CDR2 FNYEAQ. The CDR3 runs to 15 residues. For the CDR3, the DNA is TGTGCCAGCAGCGCGTCGGGGGAATCTGGAAACACCATATATTTT. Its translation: CASSASGESGNTIYF.

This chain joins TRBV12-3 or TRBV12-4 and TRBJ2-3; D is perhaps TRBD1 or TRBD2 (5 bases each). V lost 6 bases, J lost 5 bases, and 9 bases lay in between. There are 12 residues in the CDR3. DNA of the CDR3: TGTGCCAGCAGCCCGAGGGGAGATACGCAGTATTTT. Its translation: CASSPRGDTQYF.

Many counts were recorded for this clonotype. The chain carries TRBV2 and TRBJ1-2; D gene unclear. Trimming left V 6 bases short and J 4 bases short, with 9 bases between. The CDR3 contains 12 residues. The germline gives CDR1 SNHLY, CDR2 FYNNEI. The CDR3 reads CASRLFTYGYTF. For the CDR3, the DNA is TGTGCCAGCAGACTCTTTACCTATGGCTACACCTTC.

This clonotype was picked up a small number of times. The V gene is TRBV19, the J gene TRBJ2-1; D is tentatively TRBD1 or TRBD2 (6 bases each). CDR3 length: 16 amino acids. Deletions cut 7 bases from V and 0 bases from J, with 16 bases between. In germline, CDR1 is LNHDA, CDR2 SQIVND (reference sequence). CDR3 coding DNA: TGTGCCAGTATCCCCCAAGGGGGGAGCTCCTACAATGAGCAGTTCTTC. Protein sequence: CASIPQGGSSYNEQFF.

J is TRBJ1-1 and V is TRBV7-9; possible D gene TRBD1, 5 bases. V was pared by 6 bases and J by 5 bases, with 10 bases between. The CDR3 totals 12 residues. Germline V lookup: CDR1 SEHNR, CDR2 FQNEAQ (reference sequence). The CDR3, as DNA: TGTGCCAGCAGGGGTCCAGGGACTGAAGCTTTCTTT. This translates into CASRGPGTEAFF.

CDR3 bases: TGTGCCAGCAGTAACTTGGACCCTGGGCGGGCTAATGAAAAACTGTTTTTT. As protein: CASSNLDPGRANEKLFF. This chain connects TRBV6-6 to TRBJ1-4; D ambiguous. V lost 5 bases, J lost 3 bases, and 19 bases lay in between. The CDR3 is 17 amino acids. The germline CDR1 and CDR2 sequences are MNHNY and SVGAGI (reference sequence).

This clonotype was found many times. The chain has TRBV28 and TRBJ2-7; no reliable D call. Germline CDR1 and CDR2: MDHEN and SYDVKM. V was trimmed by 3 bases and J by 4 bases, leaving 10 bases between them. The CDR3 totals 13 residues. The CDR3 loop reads CASSLAASYEQYF. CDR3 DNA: TGTGCCAGCAGTTTGGCAGCCAGTTACGAGCAGTACTTC.

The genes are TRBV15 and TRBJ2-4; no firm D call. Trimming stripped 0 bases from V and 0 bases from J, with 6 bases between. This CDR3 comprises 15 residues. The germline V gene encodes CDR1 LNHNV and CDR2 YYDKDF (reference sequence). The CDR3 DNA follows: TGTGCCACCAGCAGAGACGCTCTAGCCAAAAACATTCAGTACTTC. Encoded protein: CATSRDALAKNIQYF.

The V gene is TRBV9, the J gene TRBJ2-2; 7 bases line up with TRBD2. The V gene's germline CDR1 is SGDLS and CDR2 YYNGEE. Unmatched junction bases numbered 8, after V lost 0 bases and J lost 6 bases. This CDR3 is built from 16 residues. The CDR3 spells CASSVASGVRAGELFF. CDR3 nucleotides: TGTGCCAGCAGCGTAGCCAGCGGGGTAAGGGCCGGGGAGCTGTTTTTT.

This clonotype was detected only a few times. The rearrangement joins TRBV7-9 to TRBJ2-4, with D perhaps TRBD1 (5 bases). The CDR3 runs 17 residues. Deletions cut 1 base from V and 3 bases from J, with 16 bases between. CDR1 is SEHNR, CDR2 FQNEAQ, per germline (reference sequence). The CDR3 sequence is CASSLVQGGWSKNIQYF. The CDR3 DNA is TGTGCCAGCAGCTTAGTGCAGGGCGGATGGAGCAAAAACATTCAGTACTTC.

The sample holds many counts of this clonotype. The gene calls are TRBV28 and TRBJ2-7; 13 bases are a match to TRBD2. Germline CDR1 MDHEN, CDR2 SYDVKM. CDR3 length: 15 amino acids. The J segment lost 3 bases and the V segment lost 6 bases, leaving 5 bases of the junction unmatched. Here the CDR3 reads CASSWTSGGIYEQYF. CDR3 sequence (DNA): TGTGCCAGCAGCTGGACTAGCGGGGGCATCTACGAGCAGTACTTC.

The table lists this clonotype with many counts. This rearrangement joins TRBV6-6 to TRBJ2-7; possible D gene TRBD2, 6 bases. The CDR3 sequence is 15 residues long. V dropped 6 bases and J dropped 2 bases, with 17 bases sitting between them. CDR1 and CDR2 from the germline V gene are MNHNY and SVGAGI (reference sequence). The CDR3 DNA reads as TGTGCCAGCAGAAAGAGCGGGCGGCAGACCTACGAGCAGTACTTC. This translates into CASRKSGRQTYEQYF.